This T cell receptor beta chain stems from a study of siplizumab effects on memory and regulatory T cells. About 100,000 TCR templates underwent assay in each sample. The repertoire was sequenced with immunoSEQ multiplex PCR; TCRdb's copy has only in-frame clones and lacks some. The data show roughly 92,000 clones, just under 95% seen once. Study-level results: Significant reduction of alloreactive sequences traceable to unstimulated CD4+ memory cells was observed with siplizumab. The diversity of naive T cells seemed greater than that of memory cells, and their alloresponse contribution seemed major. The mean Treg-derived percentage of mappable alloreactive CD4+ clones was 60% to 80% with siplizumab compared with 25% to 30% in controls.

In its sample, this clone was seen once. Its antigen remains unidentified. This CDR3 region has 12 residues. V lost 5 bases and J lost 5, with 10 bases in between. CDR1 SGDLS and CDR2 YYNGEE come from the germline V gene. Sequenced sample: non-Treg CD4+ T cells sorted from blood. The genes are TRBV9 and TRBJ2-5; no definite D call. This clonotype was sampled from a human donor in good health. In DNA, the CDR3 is TGTGCCAGCAGTGGGCGGCGGGAGACCCAGTACTTC. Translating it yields CASSGRRETQYF.